This T cell receptor beta chain stems from a study of shared clonotypes between healthy human individuals. About the research overall: Donor ages ranged 18 to 49 years: two women, a few men. Each donor contributed plates that comprised three CD4 naive, three CD4 memory, two CD8 naive and one CD8 memory.

Method: immunoSEQ multiplex PCR; TCRdb's copy keeps in-frame clones and lacks some. The table includes about 700,000 clones, around 92% detected once. Findings and caveats of the study: It was only blood that was sampled, and tissue repertoires likely differ. Clonotype sharing across several donors was observed for about 4.8% of naive CD4 clonotypes.

Concerning this clone itself: Its antigen is currently unknown.

Cells designated naive CD8 were CD45RO-negative and were positively selected for CCR7, with terminally differentiated effector memory CD45RA+ cells excluded. V was clipped by 4 bases and J by 12 bases; unmatched bases: 18. The CDR3 is made up of 16 amino acids. CDR1 SGHAT and CDR2 FQNNGV come from the germline V gene. This TCR came from a man aged 25 to 40 in good health. This chain links TRBV11-2 with TRBJ2-1; 7 positions match TRBD2. The sequenced sample was naive CD8+ T cells sorted from blood. As DNA, the CDR3 is TGTGCCAGCAGCTCCGTCGGCGGGAGTCAGTCGTTTGGGCAGTTCTTC. It is translated as CASSSVGGSQSFGQFF.